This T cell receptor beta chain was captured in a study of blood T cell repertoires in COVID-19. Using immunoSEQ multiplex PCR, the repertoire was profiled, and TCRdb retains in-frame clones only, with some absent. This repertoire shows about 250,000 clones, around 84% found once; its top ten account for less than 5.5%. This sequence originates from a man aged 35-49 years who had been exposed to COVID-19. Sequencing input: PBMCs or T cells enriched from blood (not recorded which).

CDR3 DNA sequence: TGTGCCAGCAGCCCATACAGGGGGCTAATACAAGAGACCCAGTACTTC. It yields the protein CASSPYRGLIQETQYF. The chain combines TRBV14 with TRBJ2-5, with TRBD1 identical over 9 bases. The ends lost 4 bases at V and 2 bases at J; junction bases unmatched: 8. Germline V gene sequence: CDR1 SGHDN, CDR2 FVKESK. CDR3 length: 16 residues. The variable domain in full, completed from reference TRBV14 and TRBJ2-5, reads EAGVTQFPSHSVIEKGQTVTLRCDPISGHDNLYWYRRVMGKEIKFLLHFVKESKQDESGMPNNRFLAERTGGTYSTLKVQPAELEDSGVYFCASSPYRGLIQETQYFGPGTRLLVL.